A single sample is the source of the 7 T cell receptor beta chains below, sequenced in a study of blood T cell repertoires in COVID-19. Sequencing used immunoSEQ multiplex PCR; TCRdb keeps in-frame clones, though not all of them. The repertoire holds around 310,000 clones, with about 89% as singletons. Sequencing was performed on PBMCs or T cells enriched from blood (not recorded which). These receptors came from a woman aged 40 to 55 who had recovered from COVID-19.

The V gene is TRBV4-3, the J gene TRBJ2-7, with a weak D call TRBD2 (7 bases). The CDR3 contains 14 residues. Germline-derived CDR1 and CDR2 are LGHNA and YSLEER. V lost 2 bases and J lost 7, with 15 bases in between. CDR3 sequence: CASSQRGGGAEQYF. The CDR3 DNA sequence: TGCGCCAGCAGCCAAAGGGGGGGAGGGGCTGAGCAGTACTTC.

The rearrangement uses TRBV4-3 and TRBJ2-5, with D maybe TRBD1 (6 bases). The length of the CDR3 is 13 residues. Trimming removed 2 bases at V and 9 bases at J, with 13 bases between. From germline, CDR1 is LGHNA and CDR2 YSLEER. CDR3 protein: CASSQRGHPAQYF. As DNA, the CDR3 is TGCGCCAGCAGCCAAAGGGGACACCCCGCCCAGTACTTC.

This clone appeared a few times. The chain links TRBV7-9 to TRBJ1-2; 8 positions match TRBD1. The V segment lost 3 bases and the J segment 1 base; nucleotides outside the gene matches: 4. The germline gives CDR1 SEHNR, CDR2 FQNEAQ (reference sequence). The CDR3 consists of 15 residues. The CDR3 region is CASSFLTGGNYGYTF. The CDR3 DNA is TGTGCCAGCAGCTTTCTTACAGGGGGTAACTATGGCTACACCTTC. Filled out from reference TRBV7-9 and TRBJ1-2, the complete variable domain reads DTGVSQNPRHKITKRGQNVTFRCDPISEHNRLYWYRQTLGQGPEFLTYFQNEAQLEKSRLLSDRFSAERPKGSFSTLEIQRTEQGDSAMYLCASSFLTGGNYGYTFGSGTRLTVV.

The chain is built from TRBV28 and TRBJ1-3, with 7 bases fitting TRBD1. This CDR3 has 13 amino acids. V was clipped by 2 bases and J by 13 bases; unmatched bases: 8. CDR1 and CDR2 (germline): MDHEN, SYDVKM. CDR3 in DNA: TGTGCCAGCAGTTTACCGGAGGGGGCGCGGATATATTTT. The encoded protein is CASSLPEGARIYF.

This rearrangement joins TRBV2 to TRBJ1-4; TRBD1 matches at 9 bases. J was trimmed by 10 bases and V by 8 bases; bases with no gene match: 17. Germline V CDR1 and CDR2: SNHLY, FYNNEI. This CDR3 is 16 amino acids long. The chain's CDR3 is CASPPGTGFILVKLFF. DNA of the CDR3: TGTGCCAGCCCCCCCGGGACAGGGTTTATTTTAGTAAAACTGTTTTTT.

The chain combines TRBV4-3 with TRBJ1-6; 10 nucleotides line up with TRBD1. This CDR3 has 16 residues. V was pared by 5 bases and J by 8 bases, with 9 bases of the junction left unmatched. Germline lookup yields CDR1 LGHNA and CDR2 YSLEER. CDR3 sequence: CASSSRTGGLDSPLHF. DNA of the CDR3: TGCGCCAGCAGCTCGCGGACAGGGGGTCTTGATTCACCCCTCCACTTT.

V gene TRBV7-8 combines with J gene TRBJ2-7; TRBD2 is a possible D gene (5 bases). V lost 7 bases to trimming and J lost 3 bases, with 16 bases between them. Germline assignment: CDR1 SGHVS and CDR2 FQNEAQ. This CDR3 has 14 residues. The CDR3 region is CASIPAEVLYEQYF. CDR3 in DNA: TGTGCCAGCATCCCGGCGGAGGTTCTCTACGAGCAGTACTTC.